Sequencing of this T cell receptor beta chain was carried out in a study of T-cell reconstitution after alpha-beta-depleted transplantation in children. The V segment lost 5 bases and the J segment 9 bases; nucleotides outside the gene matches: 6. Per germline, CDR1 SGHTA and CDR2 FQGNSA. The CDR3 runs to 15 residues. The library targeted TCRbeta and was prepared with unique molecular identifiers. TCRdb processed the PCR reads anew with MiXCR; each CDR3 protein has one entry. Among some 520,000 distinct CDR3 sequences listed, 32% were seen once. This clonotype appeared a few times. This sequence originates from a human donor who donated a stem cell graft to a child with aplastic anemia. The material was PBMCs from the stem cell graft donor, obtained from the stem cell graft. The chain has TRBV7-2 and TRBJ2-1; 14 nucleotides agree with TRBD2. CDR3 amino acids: CASSPYGLAGGEQFF. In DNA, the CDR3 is TGTGCCAGCAGCCCCTATGGACTAGCGGGAGGTGAGCAGTTCTTC.